Listed below are T cell receptor beta chains from one sample, sequenced in a study of blood T cell repertoires in COVID-19. Assay: immunoSEQ multiplex PCR; the TCRdb copy retains only in-frame clones and omits some. The sample contains about 400,000 clones, over 85% of which appear only once. Material: PBMCs or T cells enriched from blood (not recorded which). These TCRs come from a woman younger than 45 who had recovered from COVID-19. Both conserved end residues are part of each CDR3. Each record gives: V gene, D gene, clone size, J gene, CDR3 protein, CDR3 DNA. D genes are given only for firm matches. Size tells how often a clone was seen (once, few, many) or the class of an expanded clone, and some rows leave it out.

TRBV20-1,.,.,TRBJ1-4,CSARSVEKLFF,TGCAGTGCCAGGTCCGTTGAAAAACTGTTTTTT
TRBV15,TRBD1,.,TRBJ1-6,CATSRTRGPNSPLHF,TGTGCCACCAGCAGAACCAGGGGGCCTAATTCACCCCTCCACTTT
TRBV5-6,TRBD2,.,TRBJ2-1,CASSPREALEYNEQFF,TGTGCCAGCAGCCCCCGGGAGGCCCTAGAATACAATGAGCAGTTCTTC
TRBV28,TRBD2,.,TRBJ2-1,CASSYLGTRHNEQFF,TGTGCCAGCAGTTACCTCGGGACTAGGCACAATGAGCAGTTCTTC
TRBV6-2/TRBV6-3,.,.,TRBJ1-1,CASSLTGITEAFF,TGTGCCAGCAGCCTCACAGGGATCACTGAAGCTTTCTTT
TRBV9,TRBD1,.,TRBJ1-2,CASSGKTGGASNYGYTF,TGTGCCAGCAGCGGCAAGACAGGGGGGGCTTCTAACTATGGCTACACCTTC
TRBV6-5,TRBD1,.,TRBJ1-5,CASSSGTVNQPQHF,TGTGCCAGCAGTTCCGGGACAGTCAATCAGCCCCAGCATTTT
TRBV7-2,.,.,TRBJ1-2,CASSLDGEYGYTF,TGTGCCAGCAGCTTAGATGGAGAATATGGCTACACCTTC
TRBV5-1,TRBD1,once,TRBJ2-1,CASSWVTGNEQFF,TGCGCCAGCAGCTGGGTGACAGGGAATGAGCAGTTCTTC
TRBV19,TRBD1,.,TRBJ2-2,CASRDRPYTGELFF,TGTGCCAGTAGGGACAGGCCGTACACCGGGGAGCTGTTTTTT
TRBV2,TRBD1,.,TRBJ1-3,CASSDLPGQGAGNTIYF,TGTGCCAGCAGTGACTTACCGGGACAGGGAGCCGGAAACACCATATATTTT
TRBV18,.,.,TRBJ1-6,CASSPPTGKNSPLHF,TGTGCCAGCTCACCACCCACAGGGAAGAATTCACCCCTCCACTTT
TRBV19,.,.,TRBJ1-1,CASSTIRADNTEAFF,TGTGCCAGTAGTACGATCAGGGCGGACAACACTGAAGCTTTCTTT
TRBV7-9,.,.,TRBJ1-5,CASSLGGAASNQPQHF,TGTGCCAGCAGCTTAGGCGGTGCCGCTAGCAATCAGCCCCAGCATTTT
TRBV28,.,.,TRBJ2-7,CASMGVEGPHEQYF,TGTGCCAGCATGGGGGTGGAGGGCCCCCACGAGCAGTACTTC
TRBV27,.,.,TRBJ1-2,CASSSTSTGGYGYTF,TGTGCCAGCAGTTCCACCTCGACCGGGGGCTATGGCTACACCTTC
TRBV5-1,.,.,TRBJ1-4,CASSLAGAASEKLFF,TGCGCCAGCAGCTTGGCTGGGGCAGCGAGTGAAAAACTGTTTTTT
TRBV5-1,.,.,TRBJ2-2,CASSSGVETGELFF,TGCGCCAGCAGTTCAGGGGTAGAAACCGGGGAGCTGTTTTTT
TRBV13,.,.,TRBJ1-1,CASSLGRGNTEAFF,TGTGCCAGCAGCTTAGGTAGGGGGAACACTGAAGCTTTCTTT
TRBV28,.,.,TRBJ2-1,CASSPTVYNEQFF,TGTGCCAGCAGTCCCACAGTATACAATGAGCAGTTCTTC
TRBV7-9,.,.,TRBJ1-2,CASSFGMSGNYGYTF,TGTGCCAGCAGCTTCGGTATGTCCGGGAACTATGGCTACACCTTC
TRBV10-3,TRBD1,.,TRBJ2-7,CAIRGQGVGYEQYF,TGTGCCATCAGGGGACAGGGGGTAGGCTACGAGCAGTACTTC
TRBV27,.,.,TRBJ1-6,CASSPDPGGLGSPLHF,TGTGCCAGCAGTCCCGACCCGGGAGGGTTGGGTTCACCCCTCCACTTT
TRBV9,.,.,TRBJ1-1,CASSQGGLWNTEAFF,TGTGCCAGCAGCCAGGGAGGGTTGTGGAACACTGAAGCTTTCTTT
TRBV7-8,.,.,TRBJ2-1,CASSFDNEQFF,TGTGCCAGCAGCTTCGACAATGAGCAGTTCTTC
TRBV5-6,TRBD1,.,TRBJ1-2,CASSRDRAGGYTF,TGTGCCAGCAGCCGCGACAGGGCTGGGGGCTACACCTTC
TRBV10-3,.,.,TRBJ2-7,CAISEWGRSSYEQYF,TGTGCCATCAGTGAGTGGGGCAGGAGCTCCTACGAGCAGTACTTC
TRBV27,TRBD1,few,TRBJ1-2,CASRGTATPGYTF,TGTGCCAGCAGGGGGACAGCCACACCGGGCTACACCTTC
TRBV10-3,.,.,TRBJ1-3,CAISGGGAAGNTIYF,TGTGCCATCAGTGGAGGAGGAGCTGCTGGAAACACCATATATTTT
TRBV12-5,.,once,TRBJ2-1,CASGPQGTPYNFDEQFF,TGTGCTAGTGGTCCACAGGGTACCCCCTATAATTTCGATGAGCAGTTCTTC
TRBV18,.,few,TRBJ1-6,CASSPSGSYNSPLHF,TGTGCCAGCTCACCCTCCGGGTCCTATAATTCACCCCTCCACTTT
TRBV13,.,.,TRBJ1-6,CASSSARSPLHF,TGTGCCAGCAGCTCTGCACGGTCACCCCTCCACTTT
TRBV29-1,TRBD1,.,TRBJ1-2,CSVSTGNYGYTF,TGCAGCGTCTCGACAGGGAACTATGGCTACACCTTC
TRBV5-1,TRBD1,.,TRBJ2-5,CASSYTPGQGVGETQYF,TGCGCCAGCAGCTACACCCCGGGACAGGGTGTCGGAGAGACCCAGTACTTC
TRBV7-9,TRBD1,.,TRBJ2-1,CASSLRQGTYNEQFF,TGTGCCAGCAGCTTACGACAGGGGACCTACAATGAGCAGTTCTTC
TRBV27,.,.,TRBJ2-5,CASGSYGTQETQYF,TGTGCCAGCGGGTCCTACGGGACTCAAGAGACCCAGTACTTC
TRBV19,TRBD2,.,TRBJ2-7,CASSSGGGDEQYF,TGTGCCAGTAGTAGCGGGGGGGGCGACGAGCAGTACTTC
TRBV18,.,.,TRBJ1-2,CASSPQGNYGYTF,TGTGCCAGCTCACCCCAGGGGAACTATGGCTACACCTTC
TRBV7-8,.,.,TRBJ1-2,CASSSPLRFRANYGYTF,TGTGCCAGCAGCTCGCCCCTACGGTTTCGGGCTAACTATGGCTACACCTTC
TRBV7-8,.,.,TRBJ1-5,CASSTSRVSNQPQHF,TGTGCCAGCAGCACAAGCAGGGTTAGCAATCAGCCCCAGCATTTT
TRBV10-3,.,.,TRBJ1-5,CAISARDRRSNQPQHF,TGTGCCATCAGTGCCCGAGACAGAAGAAGCAATCAGCCCCAGCATTTT
TRBV6-2/TRBV6-3,.,once,TRBJ1-1,CASSYSTFNTEAFF,TGTGCCAGCAGTTACTCGACTTTTAACACTGAAGCTTTCTTT
TRBV3-1/TRBV3-2,TRBD2,.,TRBJ2-1,CASSQGTGTSFGEQFF,TGTGCCAGCAGCCAAGGCACCGGGACTAGCTTTGGTGAGCAGTTCTTC
TRBV11-3,.,.,TRBJ2-6,CASSPYSGANVLTF,TGTGCCAGCAGCCCCTACTCTGGGGCCAACGTCCTGACTTTC
TRBV19,.,.,TRBJ2-2,CASSRQRAHNTGELFF,TGTGCCAGTAGTAGGCAGAGGGCTCATAACACCGGGGAGCTGTTTTTT
TRBV18,TRBD1,.,TRBJ1-2,CASKGTGAQRPTHGYTF,TGTGCCAGCAAAGGGACAGGGGCGCAGCGTCCAACCCATGGCTACACCTTC